The sample holds a few counts of the clone carrying this TCR beta chain. The antigen is unknown. This entry comes from a study of Ad26.COV2.S vaccination and SARS-CoV-2 variants. Broader study findings: Spike-specific TCR breadth was greater after Ad26.COV2.S than placebo.

Documented treatment: around 19 received Ad26.COV2.S at low or high dose, single or two shots; several received placebo; per-sample allocation not given. Repertoires come from day 63 after the first vaccine or placebo injection. The protocol was immunoSEQ multiplex PCR, while the TCRdb copy is restricted to in-frame clones and leaves out a portion. The table lists some 500,000 clones, roughly 89% of them singletons, with 2.5% to 3% in the top ten. The starting material was peripheral blood, obtained in a trial of Ad26.COV2.S vaccine versus placebo. This receptor was identified in a person between 18 and 60 years old who received the Ad26.COV2.S COVID-19 vaccine or a placebo.

The DNA of the CDR3 is TGTGCCACGGGGACTAGCGGGTCCAATGAGCAGTTCTTC. Its translation: CATGTSGSNEQFF. The J gene is TRBJ2-1, the V gene TRBV10-3, with 12 bases matching TRBD2. The ends lost 10 bases at V and 6 bases at J; junction bases unmatched: 4. CDR3 length equals 13 residues. Germline V gene sequence: CDR1 ENHRY, CDR2 SYGVKD.